The entry below gives a single TCR beta chain sequence along with its context. The sample is drawn from a study of blood T cell repertoires in COVID-19. Study information: From the United States, Italy and Spain came samples of acute and convalescent COVID-19. PBMCs, B-cell-depleted T cells, or T cells provided the cDNA or gDNA that made up the material.

Germline CDR1 and CDR2: LNHDA and SQIVND (reference sequence). There are 13 residues in the CDR3. Trimming stripped 4 bases from V and 1 base from J, with 8 bases between. Original data processing: Using reference gene primer amplification, nucleated cell counts were estimated. Produced via immunoSEQ multiplex PCR; TCRdb's table is partial and in-frame only. V and J calls and clone size are those listed in that table; D and trimming were worked out from the DNA. Seen here are some 370,000 clones, roughly nine tenths observed once, and the top ten hold 1.2%. The specimen was peripheral blood. This clonotype was obtained from a middle-aged man with acute or convalescent COVID-19. The V gene is TRBV19, the J gene TRBJ2-7; a possible D gene is TRBD2 (6 bases). The CDR3 bases are TGTGCCAGTAGTACCGGGACTTCCTACGAGCAGTACTTC. Translating it yields CASSTGTSYEQYF.